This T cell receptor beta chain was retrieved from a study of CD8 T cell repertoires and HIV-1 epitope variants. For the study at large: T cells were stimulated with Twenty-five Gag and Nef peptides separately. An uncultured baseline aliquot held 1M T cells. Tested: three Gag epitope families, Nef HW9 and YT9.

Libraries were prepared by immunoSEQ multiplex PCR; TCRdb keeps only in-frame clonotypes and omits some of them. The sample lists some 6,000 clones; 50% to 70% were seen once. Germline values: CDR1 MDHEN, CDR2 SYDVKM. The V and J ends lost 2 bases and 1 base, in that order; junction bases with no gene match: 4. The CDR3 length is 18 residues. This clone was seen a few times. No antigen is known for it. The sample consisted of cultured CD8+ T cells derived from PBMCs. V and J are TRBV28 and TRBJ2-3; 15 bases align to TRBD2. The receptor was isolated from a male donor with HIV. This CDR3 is CASSLGLAGGIGTDTQYF. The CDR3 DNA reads TGTGCCAGCAGTTTAGGACTAGCGGGGGGGATCGGCACAGATACGCAGTATTTT.